These T cell receptor beta chains were read from a single sample in a study of beta chain features in type 1 diabetes. Profiled with immunoSEQ multiplex PCR; TCRdb holds only in-frame clones, not every one. The sample lists roughly 730,000 clones, roughly 13% seen once, with approximately 0.02% in the top ten. The specimen was naive CD4+ T cells from blood. All receptors come from a man aged 18 to 29 with type 1 diabetes. Each CDR3 is given without its conserved first and last residue. The D gene is left open where the match is weak.

cdr3_aa	j_call	v_call	d_call
ASSDLGVAKNIQY	TRBJ2-4	TRBV2	.
ASSPGMNTEAF	TRBJ1-1	TRBV7-3	.
AWRSNSPLH	TRBJ1-6	TRBV30	.
ASEGSNEAF	TRBJ1-1	TRBV28	.
ASSPGLTQF	TRBJ2-1	TRBV14	.
ASSPMAYRGTNYGYT	TRBJ1-2	TRBV18	TRBD1
ASSLATMVTEAF	TRBJ1-1	TRBV5-6	.
ASSLGTSGGNEQF	TRBJ2-1	TRBV9	TRBD2
AWSEWSQNTEAF	TRBJ1-1	TRBV30	.
ASSELGGYEQY	.	TRBV5-1	.
AWKDRSYEQY	TRBJ2-7	TRBV30	.
ASSPVYGYT	TRBJ1-2	TRBV28	.
ASSLKGTEGETQY	TRBJ2-5	TRBV13	TRBD1
ASSPTPGQSGNTIY	TRBJ1-3	TRBV18	.
ASSLIEGAGTVYMLF	TRBJ1-4	TRBV21-1	.
AWSSPGGLNYGYT	TRBJ1-2	TRBV30	.
ASSKSTGVGGPDTQY	TRBJ2-3	TRBV9	.
YGGAGELF	TRBJ2-2	TRBV20-1	TRBD2
ATSRDASGGADTQY	TRBJ2-3	TRBV15	TRBD2
ASSPPATTDTQY	TRBJ2-3	TRBV18	.
ASSLGQGKVEKLF	TRBJ1-4	TRBV7-2	TRBD1
AISDTQGSSI	TRBJ2-7	TRBV10-3	.
ASSSGPLGWAEY	TRBJ2-7	TRBV27	.
ASSGGLARQY	TRBJ2-7	TRBV27	TRBD2
ASSAHFEDTQY	TRBJ2-3	TRBV9	.
ASSYRNTGELF	TRBJ2-2	TRBV10-1	.
ASSPWTVNTEAF	TRBJ1-1	TRBV19	.
ASSVINEKLF	TRBJ1-4	TRBV19	.
ASSVGLSWQPQH	TRBJ1-5	TRBV9	.
ASSLGQGRNEKLF	TRBJ1-4	TRBV11-2	TRBD1
ASSPPGQGSGKLF	TRBJ1-4	TRBV18	TRBD1
ASSETNSPLH	TRBJ1-6	TRBV2	.
ASSELKGVGGYT	TRBJ1-2	TRBV2	.
ASSEGTGSEQY	TRBJ2-7	TRBV6-1	TRBD1
ASSTGTTGELF	TRBJ2-2	TRBV28	.
ATSRETDTQY	TRBJ2-3	TRBV15	.
ASSLGELGTEAF	TRBJ1-1	TRBV5-1	.
ASSQERNQPQH	TRBJ1-5	TRBV4-1	.
ASSVAQLNTGELF	TRBJ2-2	TRBV9	.
ASSGSRGGTQY	TRBJ2-3	TRBV6-1	.
ASSVQLAQETQY	TRBJ2-5	TRBV9	.
SGERGEYAQY	TRBJ2-3	TRBV29-1	TRBD2
ASSPDRVPYEQY	TRBJ2-7	TRBV5-1	TRBD1
ASSSGGDNTGELF	TRBJ2-2	TRBV11-3	.
ASSPGDPGVNIQY	TRBJ2-4	TRBV4-2	.
ASSVATGQTQETQY	TRBJ2-5	TRBV9	.
SVTTGSNTNQPQH	TRBJ1-5	TRBV29-1	.